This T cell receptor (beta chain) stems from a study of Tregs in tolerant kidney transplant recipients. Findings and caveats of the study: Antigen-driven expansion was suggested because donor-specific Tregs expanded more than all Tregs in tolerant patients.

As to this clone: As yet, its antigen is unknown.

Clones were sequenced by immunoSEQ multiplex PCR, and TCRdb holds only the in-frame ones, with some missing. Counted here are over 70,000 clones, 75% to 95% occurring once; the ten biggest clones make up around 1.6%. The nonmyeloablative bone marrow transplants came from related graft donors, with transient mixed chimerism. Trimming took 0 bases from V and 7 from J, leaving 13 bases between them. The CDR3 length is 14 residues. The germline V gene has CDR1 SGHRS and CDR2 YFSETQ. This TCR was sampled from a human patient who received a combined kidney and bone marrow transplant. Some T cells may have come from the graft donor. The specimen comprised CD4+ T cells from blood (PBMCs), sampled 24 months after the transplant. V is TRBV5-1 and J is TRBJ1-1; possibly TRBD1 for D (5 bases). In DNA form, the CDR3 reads TGCGCCAGCAGCTTGGGCACAGGAGAATATGAAGCTTTCTTT. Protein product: CASSLGTGEYEAFF.